This TCR beta chain stems from a study of T cell responses to AZD1222 COVID-19 vaccine. Concerning this clone: Its antigen remains unknown.

The ends lost 5 bases at V and 5 bases at J; junction bases unmatched: 10. The germline gives CDR1 SGHAT, CDR2 FQNNGV. The CDR3 is 15 residues long. Study findings and constraints: Regions left unmutated in variants are reportedly the target of nearly half of spike-specific TCRs. CD4 TCRs linked to vaccination spanned spike, dominating at 160-218 and 743-854. Spike-specific TCR depth and breadth grew after two AZD1222 doses.

Clones were read by immunoSEQ multiplex PCR, and TCRdb kept only the in-frame ones, dropping some. The data contain approximately 100,000 clones, 80% to 90% of them singletons. The chain has TRBV11-2 and TRBJ1-2; TRBD1 matches 8 bases. The sequence came from an adult in good health. Material: peripheral blood, obtained on day 0 of AZD1222 vaccination. In DNA, the CDR3 is TGTGCCAGCAGCCCCACAACAGGGGGGATTTATGGCTACACCTTC. This translates into CASSPTTGGIYGYTF.